The entry below gives a single TCR beta chain sequence along with its context. Its antigen is unidentified. The V gene lost 6 bases and the J gene lost 0 bases, with 15 bases spanning the gap. The CDR3 runs to 17 residues. Per the germline V gene, CDR1 is MDHEN and CDR2 is SYDVKM. An approximately 120-subject validation cohort, separate from the 666-subject first cohort, supplied the donors. Using immunoSEQ multiplex PCR, the repertoire was profiled, and TCRdb retains in-frame clones only, with some absent. The repertoire has some 140,000 clones, roughly nine tenths of them found once; the top ten carry about 2.8%. This specimen comes from a study of cytomegalovirus exposure and HLA in healthy donors. Study-level findings and limits: Most TCRs appeared rarely, but some public TCRs recurred in many donors. In vitro testing confirmed a few CMV-associated chains as specific for CMV antigens.

Sequenced input: PBMCs. This TCR came from a man aged 18-30 years in good health and CMV-seronegative. The chain carries TRBV28 and TRBJ2-6, with D possibly being TRBD2 (6 bases). Written as DNA, the CDR3 is TGTGCCAGCAGCGCCGGGACTCCTCACTCTGGGGCCAACGTCCTGACTTTC. It encodes CASSAGTPHSGANVLTF.